Listed below are T cell receptor beta chains from one sample, sequenced in a study of blood T cell repertoires in COVID-19. Profiled with immunoSEQ multiplex PCR; TCRdb holds only in-frame clones, not every one. In the table there are roughly 150,000 clones, over 75% of which are singletons. Sequenced: peripheral blood. These receptors were taken from a man between 65 and 85 years old who had recovered from COVID-19. Both conserved end residues are part of each CDR3. The D gene is left open where the match is weak. Clone size is not always given. Where it is, it says once, few, many or a class for expanded clones.

v_gene	d_gene	j_gene	abundance	CDR3nt	CDR3aa
TRBV19	.	TRBJ1-1	.	TGTGCCAGTAGTATAGGAACGGACACTGAAGCTTTCTTT	CASSIGTDTEAFF
TRBV7-9	TRBD1	TRBJ1-4	.	TGTGCCAGCAGCCCCGGGACAGGGGAAACTAATGAAAAACTGTTTTTT	CASSPGTGETNEKLFF
TRBV19	TRBD2	TRBJ2-2	.	TGTGCCACCGTATCGGGAGGGCCTCTCGGGGAGCTGTTTTTT	CATVSGGPLGELFF
TRBV20-1	.	TRBJ2-7	.	TGCAGTGCTAGTGCGGCAGGTCGAACCTACGAGCAGTACTTC	CSASAAGRTYEQYF
TRBV7-9	.	TRBJ2-5	.	TGTGCCAGCAGCCGCGGAGGACAAGAGACCCAGTACTTC	CASSRGGQETQYF
TRBV28	.	TRBJ1-4	.	TGTGCCAGCAGAGTTTATACGAGGACTAATGAAAAACTGTTTTTT	CASRVYTRTNEKLFF
TRBV6-5	.	TRBJ1-2	.	TGTGCCAGCAGTTACTCGAAAAGCGATGGCTACACCTTC	CASSYSKSDGYTF
TRBV5-5	.	TRBJ1-5	few	TGTGCCAGCAGCCCCCTAGGGGGAGACGGGAGCAATCAGCCCCAGCATTTT	CASSPLGGDGSNQPQHF
TRBV5-1	TRBD2	TRBJ2-2	.	TGCGCCAGCAGCGAGCGACTAGCGGGAGCGAACACCGGGGAGCTGTTTTTT	CASSERLAGANTGELFF
TRBV5-5	.	TRBJ1-5	few	TGTGCCAGCAGCTTGCCAGGGAGCAATCAGCCCCAGCATTTT	CASSLPGSNQPQHF
TRBV18	TRBD2	TRBJ2-3	.	TGTGCCAGCTCACAAGGACTAGCGGGAGTTGATACGCAGTATTTT	CASSQGLAGVDTQYF
TRBV3-1/TRBV3-2	.	TRBJ2-1	.	TGTGCCAGCAGCCTAGGGGGGGGCAATGAGCAGTTCTTC	CASSLGGGNEQFF
TRBV18	.	TRBJ1-4	.	TGTGCCAGCTCACCGGGGCTGGGCAGGGAAAAACTGTTTTTT	CASSPGLGREKLFF
TRBV29-1	TRBD1	TRBJ1-5	.	TGCAGCGTGGGGGGACAGGAAAATCAGCCCCAGCATTTT	CSVGGQENQPQHF
TRBV3-1/TRBV3-2	.	TRBJ1-6	.	TGTGCCAGCACCTCTCCTAATTCACCCCTCCACTTT	CASTSPNSPLHF
TRBV6-5	TRBD2	TRBJ2-1	.	TGTGCCAGCAGGACTAGCGGGGATTACAATGAGCAGTTCTTC	CASRTSGDYNEQFF
TRBV6-1	.	TRBJ2-5	.	TGTGCCAGCAGTGAATTGCCAGGGGTGCAGACCCAGTACTTC	CASSELPGVQTQYF
TRBV12-3/TRBV12-4	TRBD2	TRBJ2-3	.	TGTGCCAGCAGTTTAGCTAGCGGGAATACGCAGTATTTT	CASSLASGNTQYF
TRBV25-1	.	TRBJ1-1	.	TGTGCCAGCATAAATACAGGGAGTACTGAAGCTTTCTTT	CASINTGSTEAFF
TRBV29-1	TRBD2	TRBJ2-5	.	TGCAGCGTGGGGGGGGGACGGTTGGGTGAGACCCAGTACTTC	CSVGGGRLGETQYF
TRBV7-2	.	TRBJ1-1	.	TGTGCCAGCAGCTTAGTGGGCAGTGAAGCTTTCTTT	CASSLVGSEAFF
TRBV19	.	TRBJ2-3	.	TGTGCCAGTAGTATTGGACAAACCACAGATACGCAGTATTTT	CASSIGQTTDTQYF
TRBV10-3	.	TRBJ2-1	.	TGTGCCATCAGTGAGTCGGCACAGGGACGCTACAATGAGCAGTTCTTC	CAISESAQGRYNEQFF
TRBV3-1/TRBV3-2	.	TRBJ2-1	once	TGTGCCAGCAGCCCTATTGGCAATGAGCAGTTCTTC	CASSPIGNEQFF
TRBV28	TRBD1	TRBJ1-1	.	TGTGCCAGCAGCCTGACAGGGGTCCCTGGGGCTTTCTTT	CASSLTGVPGAFF
TRBV10-3	.	TRBJ2-1	once	TGTGCCATCAGTCTACATGTGGCGGGCATGGGGAATGAGCAGTTCTTC	CAISLHVAGMGNEQFF
TRBV19	.	TRBJ1-5	.	TGTGCCAGTAGTATCCAGGGGTGGAACAATCAGCCCCAGCATTTT	CASSIQGWNNQPQHF
TRBV6-5	TRBD2	TRBJ2-7	.	TGTGCCAGCAGTCCTGCTAGCGGGAGCGGCTACGAGCAGTACTTC	CASSPASGSGYEQYF
TRBV5-1	TRBD2	TRBJ2-1	.	TGCGCCAGCAGCGGTTTAGCGGGAGGCAATGAGCAGTTCTTC	CASSGLAGGNEQFF
TRBV18	TRBD2	TRBJ2-1	.	TGTGCCAGCTCACCGCAGACTAGCGGGCCGTGGAATGAGCAGTTCTTC	CASSPQTSGPWNEQFF
TRBV30	.	TRBJ1-6	.	TGTGCCTGGAGTGTTTTTGGCAGAAATAATTCACCCCTCCACTTT	CAWSVFGRNNSPLHF
TRBV15	.	TRBJ1-5	.	TGTGCCACCAGCAGGGACAGAGTAAATCAGCCCCAGCATTTT	CATSRDRVNQPQHF
TRBV7-2	TRBD2	TRBJ2-1	.	TGTGCCACCGTAGCGGGAGGGGGCCACAATGAGCAGTTCTTC	CATVAGGGHNEQFF
TRBV6-5	.	TRBJ2-2	.	TGTGCCAGCTTTTCAGGACAGAACACCGGGGAGCTGTTTTTT	CASFSGQNTGELFF
TRBV19	.	TRBJ1-4	.	TGTGCCAGTAGTATACCCCGGGAGGGGGAAAAACTGTTTTTT	CASSIPREGEKLFF
TRBV27	TRBD1	TRBJ2-5	.	TGTGCCAGCAGTTCCGGGACAGGGGGCAGGGAGACCCAGTACTTC	CASSSGTGGRETQYF
TRBV20-1	.	TRBJ2-5	.	TGCAGTGCTGCACCCGGGGAGACCCAGTACTTC	CSAAPGETQYF
TRBV7-9	.	TRBJ1-3	once	TGTGCCAGCAGGATAGAGGGTCTTCCTGGAAACACCATATATTTT	CASRIEGLPGNTIYF
TRBV24-1	TRBD2	TRBJ2-1	.	TGTGCCACCAGTGATTTGACTGGCGGGAGCGACAATGAGCAGTTCTTC	CATSDLTGGSDNEQFF
TRBV11-2	TRBD1	TRBJ2-6	.	TGTGCCAGCAGCTTAGCTACGGGACAGGGGACTGGGGCCAACGTCCTGACTTTC	CASSLATGQGTGANVLTF
TRBV11-2	TRBD1	TRBJ1-1	.	TGTGCCAGCAGCCGCTGGACAGGGACGAACACTGAAGCTTTCTTT	CASSRWTGTNTEAFF
TRBV11-1	.	TRBJ2-7	once	TGTGCCAGCAGCCTTTCACAGGGATTCTACGAGCAGTACTTC	CASSLSQGFYEQYF
TRBV12-5	.	TRBJ2-1	.	TGTGCTAGTGGTTTGGTAGGGGCGGCGCACAATGAGCAGTTCTTC	CASGLVGAAHNEQFF
TRBV19	TRBD2	TRBJ2-3	.	TGTGCCAGTAGCCCCGGGACTAGTAGAGATACGCAGTATTTT	CASSPGTSRDTQYF
TRBV2	TRBD1	TRBJ1-6	.	TGTGCCAGCGTTGGCGGGACAGGGGGAGGATCAGGCTCACCCCTCCACTTT	CASVGGTGGGSGSPLHF